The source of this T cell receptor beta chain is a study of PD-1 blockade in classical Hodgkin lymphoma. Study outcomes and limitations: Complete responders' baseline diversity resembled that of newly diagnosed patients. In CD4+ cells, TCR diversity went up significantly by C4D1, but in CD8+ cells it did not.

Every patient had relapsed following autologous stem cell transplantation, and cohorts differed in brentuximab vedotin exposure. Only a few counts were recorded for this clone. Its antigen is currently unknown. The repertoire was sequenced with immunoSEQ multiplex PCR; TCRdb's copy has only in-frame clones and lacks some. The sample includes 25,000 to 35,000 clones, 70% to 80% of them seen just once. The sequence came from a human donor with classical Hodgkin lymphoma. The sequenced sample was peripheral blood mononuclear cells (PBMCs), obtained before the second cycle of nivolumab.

The CDR3 coding sequence is TGCGCCAGCAGCTTGGGGCACGGCCAAGAGACCCAGTACTTC. It translates to CASSLGHGQETQYF. The rearrangement links TRBV5-1 to TRBJ2-5; D not resolved. Per the germline V gene, CDR1 is SGHRS and CDR2 is YFSETQ. The CDR3 contains 14 residues. V lost 0 bases to trimming and J lost 1 base, with 7 bases between them.